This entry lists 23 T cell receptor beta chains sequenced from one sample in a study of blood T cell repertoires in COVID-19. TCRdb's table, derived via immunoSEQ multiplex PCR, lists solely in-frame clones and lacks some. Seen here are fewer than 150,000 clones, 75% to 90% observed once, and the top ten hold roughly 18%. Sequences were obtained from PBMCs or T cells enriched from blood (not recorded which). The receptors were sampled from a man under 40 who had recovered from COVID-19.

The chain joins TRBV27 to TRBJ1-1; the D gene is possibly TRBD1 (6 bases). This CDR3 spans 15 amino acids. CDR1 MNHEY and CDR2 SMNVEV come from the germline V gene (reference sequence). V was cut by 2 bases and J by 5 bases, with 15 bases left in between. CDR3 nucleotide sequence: TGTGCCAGCAGTTTACAGGGGCCCATGTGGACTGAAGCTTTCTTT. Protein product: CASSLQGPMWTEAFF.

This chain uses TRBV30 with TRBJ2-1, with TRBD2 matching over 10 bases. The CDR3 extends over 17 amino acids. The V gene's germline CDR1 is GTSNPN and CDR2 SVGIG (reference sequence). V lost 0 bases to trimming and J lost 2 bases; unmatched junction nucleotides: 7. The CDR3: CAWSVLLAGVAYNEQFF. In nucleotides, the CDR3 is TGTGCCTGGAGTGTCTTGCTAGCGGGAGTAGCCTACAATGAGCAGTTCTTC.

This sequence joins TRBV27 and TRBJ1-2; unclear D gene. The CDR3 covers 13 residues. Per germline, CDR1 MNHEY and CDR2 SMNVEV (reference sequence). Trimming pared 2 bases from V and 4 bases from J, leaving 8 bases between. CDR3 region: CASSLQASYGYTF. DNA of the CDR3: TGTGCCAGCAGTTTACAGGCCTCCTATGGCTACACCTTC.

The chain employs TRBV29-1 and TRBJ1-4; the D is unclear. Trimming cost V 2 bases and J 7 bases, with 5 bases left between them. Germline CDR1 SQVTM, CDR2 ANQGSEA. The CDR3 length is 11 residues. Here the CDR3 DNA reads TGCAGCGTTGAACTCGGTGAAAAACTGTTTTTT. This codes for CSVELGEKLFF. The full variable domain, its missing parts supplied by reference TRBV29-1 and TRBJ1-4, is SAVISQKPSRDICQRGTSLTIQCQVDSQVTMMFWYRQQPGQSLTLIATANQGSEATYESGFVIDKFPISRPNLTFSTLTVSNMSPEDSSIYLCSVELGEKLFFGSGTQLSVL.

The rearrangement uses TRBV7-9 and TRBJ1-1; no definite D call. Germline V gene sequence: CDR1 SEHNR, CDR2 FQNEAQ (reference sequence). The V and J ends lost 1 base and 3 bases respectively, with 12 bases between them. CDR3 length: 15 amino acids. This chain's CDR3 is CASSLGPLEYTEAFF. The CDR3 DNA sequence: TGTGCCAGCAGCTTAGGACCCTTGGAGTACACTGAAGCTTTCTTT.

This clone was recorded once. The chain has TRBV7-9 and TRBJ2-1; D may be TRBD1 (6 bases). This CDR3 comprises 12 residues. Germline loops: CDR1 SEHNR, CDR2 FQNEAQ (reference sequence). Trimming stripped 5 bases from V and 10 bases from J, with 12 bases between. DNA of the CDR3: TGTGCCAGCAGCGACCTCAGGGGCGAGCAGTTCTTC. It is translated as CASSDLRGEQFF.

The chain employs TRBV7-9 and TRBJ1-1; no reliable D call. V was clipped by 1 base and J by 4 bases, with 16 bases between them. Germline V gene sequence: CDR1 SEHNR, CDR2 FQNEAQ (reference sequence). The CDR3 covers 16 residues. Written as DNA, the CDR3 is TGTGCCAGCAGCTTAGGCACCTTAGGAGGGTTCACTGAAGCTTTCTTT. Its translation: CASSLGTLGGFTEAFF.

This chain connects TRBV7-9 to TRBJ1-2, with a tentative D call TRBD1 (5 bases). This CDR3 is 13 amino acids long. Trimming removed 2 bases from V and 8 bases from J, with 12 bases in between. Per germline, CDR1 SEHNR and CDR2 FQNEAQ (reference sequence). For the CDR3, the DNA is TGTGCCAGCAGCTTATTTCAGGGCCGGGGCTACACCTTC. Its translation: CASSLFQGRGYTF.

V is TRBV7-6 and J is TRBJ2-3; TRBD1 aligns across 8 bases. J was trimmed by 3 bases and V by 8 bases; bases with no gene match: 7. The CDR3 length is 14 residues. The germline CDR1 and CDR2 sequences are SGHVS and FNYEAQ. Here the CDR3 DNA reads TGTGCCAGCGGTACAGGGGGTTGGACAGATACGCAGTATTTT. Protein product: CASGTGGWTDTQYF.

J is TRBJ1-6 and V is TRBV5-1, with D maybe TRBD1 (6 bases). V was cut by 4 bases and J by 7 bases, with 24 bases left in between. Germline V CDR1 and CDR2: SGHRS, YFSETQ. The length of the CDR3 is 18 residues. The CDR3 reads CASSISPRTARNNSPLHF. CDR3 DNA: TGCGCCAGCAGCATAAGCCCGAGGACAGCCAGAAACAATTCACCCCTCCACTTT.

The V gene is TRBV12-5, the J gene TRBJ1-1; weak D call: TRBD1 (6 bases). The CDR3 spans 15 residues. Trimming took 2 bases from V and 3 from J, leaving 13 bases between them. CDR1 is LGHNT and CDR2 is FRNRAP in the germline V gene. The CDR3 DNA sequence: TGTGCTAGTGGTTTGCCTACGGGGGGCCACACTGAAGCTTTCTTT. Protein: CASGLPTGGHTEAFF. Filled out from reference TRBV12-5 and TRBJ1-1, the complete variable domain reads DARVTQTPRHKVTEMGQEVTMRCQPILGHNTVFWYRQTMMQGLELLAYFRNRAPLDDSGMPKDRFSAEMPDATLATLKIQPSEPRDSAVYFCASGLPTGGHTEAFFGQGTRLTVV.

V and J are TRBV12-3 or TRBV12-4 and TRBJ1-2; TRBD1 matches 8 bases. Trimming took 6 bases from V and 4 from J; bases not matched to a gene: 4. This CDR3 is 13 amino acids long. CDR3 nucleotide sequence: TGTGCCAGCAGGAGACAGGGGAGCTATGGCTACACCTTC. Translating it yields CASRRQGSYGYTF.

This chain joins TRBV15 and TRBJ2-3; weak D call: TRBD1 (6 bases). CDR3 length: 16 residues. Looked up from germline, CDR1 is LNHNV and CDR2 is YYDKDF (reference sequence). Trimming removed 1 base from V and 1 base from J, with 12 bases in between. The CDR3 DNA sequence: TGTGCCACCAGCAGAGGAGGGGGAGACGGCACAGATACGCAGTATTTT. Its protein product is CATSRGGGDGTDTQYF.

CDR3 sequence (DNA): TGTGCCAGCAGCCAAGATATTCGGCAGGGGAGCTCCTACGAGCAGTACTTC. It specifies CASSQDIRQGSSYEQYF. The chain links TRBV3-1 (or the pseudogene TRBV3-2) to TRBJ2-7; D may be TRBD1 (6 bases). The CDR3 runs 17 residues. Per the germline V gene, CDR1 is LGHDT and CDR2 is YNNKEL (reference sequence). V gave up 0 bases and J gave up 0 bases, with 15 bases separating them.

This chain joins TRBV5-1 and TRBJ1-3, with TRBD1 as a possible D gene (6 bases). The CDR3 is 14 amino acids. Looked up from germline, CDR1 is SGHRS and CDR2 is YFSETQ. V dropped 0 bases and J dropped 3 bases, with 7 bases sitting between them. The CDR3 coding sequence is TGCGCCAGCAGCTTGGGGGACAATGGAAACACCATATATTTT. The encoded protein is CASSLGDNGNTIYF.

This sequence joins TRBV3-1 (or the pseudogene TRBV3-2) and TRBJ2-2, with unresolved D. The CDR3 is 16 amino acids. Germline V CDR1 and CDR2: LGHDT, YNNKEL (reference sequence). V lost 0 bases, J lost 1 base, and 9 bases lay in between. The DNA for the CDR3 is TGTGCCAGCAGCCAAGATATACGGTTGAACACCGGGGAGCTGTTTTTT. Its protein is CASSQDIRLNTGELFF.

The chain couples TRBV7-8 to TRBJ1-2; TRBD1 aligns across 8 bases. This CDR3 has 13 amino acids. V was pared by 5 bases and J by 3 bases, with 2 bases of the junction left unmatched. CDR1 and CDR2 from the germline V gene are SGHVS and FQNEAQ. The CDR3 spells CASSVDRDYGYTF. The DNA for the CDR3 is TGTGCCAGCAGCGTGGACAGGGACTATGGCTACACCTTC.

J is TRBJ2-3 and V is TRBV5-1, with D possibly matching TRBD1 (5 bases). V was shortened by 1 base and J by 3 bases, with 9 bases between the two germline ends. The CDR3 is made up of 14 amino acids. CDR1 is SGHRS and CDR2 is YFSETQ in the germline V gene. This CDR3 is CASSLWGPTDTQYF. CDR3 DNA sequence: TGCGCCAGCAGCTTGTGGGGCCCGACAGATACGCAGTATTTT.

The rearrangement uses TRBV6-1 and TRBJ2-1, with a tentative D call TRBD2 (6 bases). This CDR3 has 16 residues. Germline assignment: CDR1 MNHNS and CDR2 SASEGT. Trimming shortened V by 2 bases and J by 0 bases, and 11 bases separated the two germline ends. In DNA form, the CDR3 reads TGTGCCAGCAGTGAAAGACCCGGGAGCTCCTACAATGAGCAGTTCTTC. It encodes CASSERPGSSYNEQFF.

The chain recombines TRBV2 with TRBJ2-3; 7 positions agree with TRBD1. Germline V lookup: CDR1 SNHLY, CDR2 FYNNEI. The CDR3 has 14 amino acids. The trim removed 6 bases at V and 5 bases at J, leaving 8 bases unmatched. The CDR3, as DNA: TGTGCCAGCAGCATAGGGGGCGCGGGAGATACGCAGTATTTT. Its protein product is CASSIGGAGDTQYF.

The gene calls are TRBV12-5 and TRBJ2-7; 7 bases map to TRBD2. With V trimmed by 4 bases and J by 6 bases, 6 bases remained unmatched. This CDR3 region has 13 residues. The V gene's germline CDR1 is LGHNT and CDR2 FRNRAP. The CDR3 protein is CASGYGASGEQYF. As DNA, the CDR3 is TGTGCTAGTGGTTACGGGGCTAGCGGCGAGCAGTACTTC.

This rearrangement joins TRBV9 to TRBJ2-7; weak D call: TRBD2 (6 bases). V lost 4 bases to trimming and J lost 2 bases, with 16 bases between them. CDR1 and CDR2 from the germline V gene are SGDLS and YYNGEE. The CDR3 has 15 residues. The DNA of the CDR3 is TGTGCCAGCAGCCCCCTCGGGAGTTTAACCTACGAGCAGTACTTC. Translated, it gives CASSPLGSLTYEQYF.

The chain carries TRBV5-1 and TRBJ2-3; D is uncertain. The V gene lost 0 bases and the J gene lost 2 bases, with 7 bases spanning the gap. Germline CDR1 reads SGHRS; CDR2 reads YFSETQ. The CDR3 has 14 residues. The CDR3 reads CASSLGLLTDTQYF. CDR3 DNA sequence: TGCGCCAGCAGCTTGGGACTGCTCACAGATACGCAGTATTTT.